A selection of T cell receptor beta chains follows, all from one sample in a study of blood T cell repertoires in COVID-19. Sequenced by immunoSEQ multiplex PCR; TCRdb stores in-frame clones only, minus some. The top ten clones hold roughly 4% of a sample with around 140,000 clones, around 88% of them seen once. The material sequenced was peripheral blood. Every receptor here comes from a man in his 60s with COVID-19, enrolled during active disease. CDR3s include the opening cysteine and the closing phenylalanine or tryptophan. A D gene is named only where the DNA matches it firmly. Clone size, where shown, is once, few, many, or a class for clones that have expanded.

cdr3_length: 16; j_call: TRBJ2-3; clone_size: NA; d_call: TRBD1; v_call: TRBV6-6; cdr3_aa: CASSRAGQGGTDTQYF; cdr3_nt: TGTGCCAGCAGCCGAGCGGGACAGGGGGGGACAGATACGCAGTATTTT
cdr3_length: 12; j_call: TRBJ1-5; clone_size: NA; d_call: NA; v_call: TRBV28; cdr3_aa: CASSLRGQPQHF; cdr3_nt: TGTGCCAGCAGTTTAAGAGGCCAGCCCCAGCATTTT
cdr3_length: 14; j_call: TRBJ1-2; clone_size: NA; d_call: NA; v_call: TRBV7-9; cdr3_aa: CASSNWAGAQGYTF; cdr3_nt: TGTGCCAGCAGCAACTGGGCGGGGGCACAAGGCTACACCTTC
cdr3_length: 15; j_call: TRBJ1-6; clone_size: NA; d_call: TRBD1; v_call: TRBV5-1; cdr3_aa: CASSLVTGGSSPLHF; cdr3_nt: TGCGCCAGCAGCTTGGTAACAGGGGGTAGTTCACCCCTCCACTTT
cdr3_length: 13; j_call: TRBJ1-4; clone_size: NA; d_call: NA; v_call: TRBV5-1; cdr3_aa: CASSLSVNEKLFF; cdr3_nt: TGCGCCAGCAGCTTGAGCGTTAATGAAAAACTGTTTTTT
cdr3_length: 16; j_call: TRBJ2-2; clone_size: once; d_call: TRBD2; v_call: TRBV10-3; cdr3_aa: CAISPALAGNTGELFF; cdr3_nt: TGTGCCATCAGTCCCGCCCTAGCGGGAAACACCGGGGAGCTGTTTTTT
cdr3_length: 17; j_call: TRBJ2-3; clone_size: NA; d_call: TRBD2; v_call: TRBV10-2; cdr3_aa: CASSHSSGGGFTDTQYF; cdr3_nt: TGCGCCAGCAGCCATTCTAGCGGGGGTGGTTTTACAGATACGCAGTATTTT
cdr3_length: 20; j_call: TRBJ1-6; clone_size: NA; d_call: TRBD1; v_call: TRBV27; cdr3_aa: CASSLRIPDRLGSYNSPLHF; cdr3_nt: TGTGCCAGCAGTTTACGAATCCCGGACAGGCTAGGCTCCTATAATTCACCCCTCCACTTT
cdr3_length: 16; j_call: TRBJ2-3; clone_size: NA; d_call: NA; v_call: TRBV6-6; cdr3_aa: CASSYLIGGGADTQYF; cdr3_nt: TGTGCCAGCAGTTACCTCATAGGAGGGGGGGCTGATACGCAGTATTTT
cdr3_length: 17; j_call: TRBJ1-2; clone_size: NA; d_call: TRBD1; v_call: TRBV9; cdr3_aa: CASSKGGTGAQSYGYTF; cdr3_nt: TGTGCCAGCAGCAAAGGCGGGACAGGGGCGCAAAGCTATGGCTACACCTTC
cdr3_length: 15; j_call: TRBJ1-5; clone_size: NA; d_call: TRBD1; v_call: TRBV18; cdr3_aa: CASQKTGVGNQPQHF; cdr3_nt: TGTGCCAGCCAGAAAACAGGGGTAGGCAATCAGCCCCAGCATTTT
cdr3_length: 17; j_call: TRBJ1-5; clone_size: NA; d_call: TRBD1; v_call: TRBV10-1; cdr3_aa: CASSHWTGEVSNQPQHF; cdr3_nt: TGCGCCAGCAGCCATTGGACAGGGGAGGTTAGCAATCAGCCCCAGCATTTT
cdr3_length: 12; j_call: TRBJ1-1; clone_size: NA; d_call: NA; v_call: TRBV27; cdr3_aa: CASSLTGGVAFF; cdr3_nt: TGTGCCAGCAGTTTAACGGGGGGCGTAGCTTTCTTT
cdr3_length: 14; j_call: TRBJ2-7; clone_size: NA; d_call: NA; v_call: TRBV5-1; cdr3_aa: CASSLVYREDEQYF; cdr3_nt: TGCGCCAGCAGCTTGGTTTACAGGGAAGACGAGCAGTACTTC
cdr3_length: 15; j_call: TRBJ1-5; clone_size: once; d_call: NA; v_call: TRBV30; cdr3_aa: CAWSVGGSTGRPQHF; cdr3_nt: TGTGCCTGGAGTGTCGGAGGGTCTACGGGACGGCCCCAGCATTTT
cdr3_length: 11; j_call: TRBJ1-1; clone_size: NA; d_call: NA; v_call: TRBV5-1; cdr3_aa: CASPRTPGAFF; cdr3_nt: TGCGCCAGCCCCCGGACACCCGGAGCTTTCTTT
cdr3_length: 16; j_call: TRBJ2-3; clone_size: NA; d_call: TRBD2; v_call: TRBV6-4; cdr3_aa: CASGRTSGGNTDTQYF; cdr3_nt: TGTGCCAGCGGACGGACTAGCGGGGGGAACACAGATACGCAGTATTTT
cdr3_length: 17; j_call: TRBJ2-2; clone_size: NA; d_call: NA; v_call: TRBV9; cdr3_aa: CASSVGGAVLDTGELFF; cdr3_nt: TGTGCCAGCAGCGTTGGAGGGGCCGTCCTGGACACCGGGGAGCTGTTTTTT
cdr3_length: 14; j_call: TRBJ2-2; clone_size: NA; d_call: NA; v_call: TRBV10-3; cdr3_aa: CAIRPGQNTGELFF; cdr3_nt: TGTGCCATCAGGCCGGGACAGAACACCGGGGAGCTGTTTTTT
cdr3_length: 13; j_call: TRBJ1-2; clone_size: once; d_call: NA; v_call: TRBV6-5; cdr3_aa: CASFSGFYYGYTF; cdr3_nt: TGTGCCAGCTTTTCGGGGTTTTACTATGGCTACACCTTC
cdr3_length: 15; j_call: TRBJ1-6; clone_size: NA; d_call: TRBD1; v_call: TRBV28; cdr3_aa: CASSSGQGSSSPLHF; cdr3_nt: TGTGCCAGCAGTTCCGGACAGGGAAGTAGTTCACCCCTCCACTTT
cdr3_length: 12; j_call: TRBJ2-1; clone_size: few; d_call: NA; v_call: TRBV6-5; cdr3_aa: CASKREPDEQFF; cdr3_nt: TGTGCCAGCAAGCGTGAGCCGGATGAGCAGTTCTTC
cdr3_length: 15; j_call: TRBJ1-1; clone_size: NA; d_call: TRBD1; v_call: TRBV28; cdr3_aa: CASSSAGQENTEAFF; cdr3_nt: TGTGCCAGCAGTTCTGCGGGACAGGAGAACACTGAAGCTTTCTTT
cdr3_length: 16; j_call: TRBJ2-1; clone_size: NA; d_call: TRBD1; v_call: TRBV10-3; cdr3_aa: CAISVHPGQGNNEQFF; cdr3_nt: TGTGCCATCAGTGTTCATCCGGGACAGGGTAACAATGAGCAGTTCTTC
cdr3_length: 15; j_call: TRBJ1-3; clone_size: NA; d_call: NA; v_call: TRBV2; cdr3_aa: CASSEGLRSGNTIYF; cdr3_nt: TGTGCCAGCAGTGAAGGGCTCCGCTCTGGAAACACCATATATTTT
cdr3_length: 14; j_call: TRBJ2-7; clone_size: NA; d_call: NA; v_call: TRBV5-1; cdr3_aa: CASSSTRSGGEQYF; cdr3_nt: TGCGCCAGCAGCTCCACAAGGTCAGGAGGGGAGCAGTACTTC
cdr3_length: 13; j_call: TRBJ2-1; clone_size: NA; d_call: NA; v_call: TRBV5-1; cdr3_aa: CASSLGQGNEQFF; cdr3_nt: TGCGCCAGCAGCCTGGGTCAGGGCAATGAGCAGTTCTTC
cdr3_length: 16; j_call: TRBJ2-4; clone_size: NA; d_call: TRBD2; v_call: TRBV7-3; cdr3_aa: CASSLGSGGAKNIQYF; cdr3_nt: TGTGCCAGCAGCTTAGGAAGCGGGGGTGCCAAAAACATTCAGTACTTC
cdr3_length: 14; j_call: TRBJ1-5; clone_size: few; d_call: NA; v_call: TRBV4-2; cdr3_aa: CASSYRDGNQPQHF; cdr3_nt: TGTGCCAGCAGCTACAGGGACGGCAATCAGCCCCAGCATTTT
cdr3_length: 16; j_call: TRBJ1-2; clone_size: NA; d_call: NA; v_call: TRBV5-6; cdr3_aa: CASSVEMSGLGDGYTF; cdr3_nt: TGTGCCAGCAGCGTGGAAATGAGCGGATTAGGAGATGGCTACACCTTC
cdr3_length: 16; j_call: TRBJ1-2; clone_size: NA; d_call: NA; v_call: TRBV4-1; cdr3_aa: CASSQESGRANYGYTF; cdr3_nt: TGCGCCAGCAGCCAAGAGTCGGGCAGGGCGAACTATGGCTACACCTTC
cdr3_length: 14; j_call: TRBJ1-6; clone_size: NA; d_call: TRBD1; v_call: TRBV5-1; cdr3_aa: CASSEGQENSPLHF; cdr3_nt: TGCGCCAGCAGCGAGGGACAGGAGAATTCACCCCTCCACTTT
cdr3_length: 16; j_call: TRBJ1-4; clone_size: NA; d_call: NA; v_call: TRBV28; cdr3_aa: CASSYPRLGANEKLFF; cdr3_nt: TGTGCCAGCAGTTACCCCCGCCTAGGAGCTAATGAAAAACTGTTTTTT
cdr3_length: 15; j_call: TRBJ1-5; clone_size: few; d_call: TRBD1; v_call: TRBV19; cdr3_aa: CASSIDRGHNQPQHF; cdr3_nt: TGTGCCAGTAGTATAGACAGGGGGCACAATCAGCCCCAGCATTTT
cdr3_length: 15; j_call: TRBJ1-1; clone_size: NA; d_call: NA; v_call: TRBV19; cdr3_aa: CASSIQGGGVTEAFF; cdr3_nt: TGTGCCAGTAGTATACAGGGAGGGGGAGTGACTGAAGCTTTCTTT
cdr3_length: 14; j_call: TRBJ1-4; clone_size: once; d_call: NA; v_call: TRBV27; cdr3_aa: CASSTNSLGEKLFF; cdr3_nt: TGTGCCAGCAGCACAAACAGCTTAGGTGAAAAACTGTTTTTT
cdr3_length: 16; j_call: TRBJ2-3; clone_size: few; d_call: TRBD2; v_call: TRBV9; cdr3_aa: CASSDPSGGGTDTQYF; cdr3_nt: TGTGCCAGCAGCGACCCTTCGGGGGGGGGCACAGATACGCAGTATTTT
cdr3_length: 13; j_call: TRBJ2-5; clone_size: NA; d_call: NA; v_call: TRBV12-3/TRBV12-4; cdr3_aa: CASSPILQETQYF; cdr3_nt: TGTGCCAGCAGTCCGATCCTACAAGAGACCCAGTACTTC
cdr3_length: 15; j_call: TRBJ1-6; clone_size: NA; d_call: NA; v_call: TRBV9; cdr3_aa: CASSVGSSYNSPLHF; cdr3_nt: TGTGCCAGCAGCGTTGGGAGCTCCTATAATTCACCCCTCCACTTT
cdr3_length: 16; j_call: TRBJ1-6; clone_size: NA; d_call: NA; v_call: TRBV7-9; cdr3_aa: CASEGTSPRDNSPLHF; cdr3_nt: TGTGCCAGCGAAGGGACTTCTCCACGGGATAATTCACCCCTCCACTTT
cdr3_length: 15; j_call: TRBJ1-5; clone_size: NA; d_call: TRBD1; v_call: TRBV3-1/TRBV3-2; cdr3_aa: CASSKDRGFNQPQHF; cdr3_nt: TGTGCCAGCAGCAAGGACAGGGGGTTCAATCAGCCCCAGCATTTT
cdr3_length: 17; j_call: TRBJ2-1; clone_size: NA; d_call: TRBD1; v_call: TRBV6-1; cdr3_aa: CASSDQPGQGAFDEQFF; cdr3_nt: TGTGCCAGCAGTGACCAGCCGGGACAGGGGGCATTCGATGAGCAGTTCTTC
cdr3_length: 16; j_call: TRBJ1-2; clone_size: NA; d_call: TRBD1; v_call: TRBV5-4; cdr3_aa: CASSSAVDRANYGYTF; cdr3_nt: TGTGCCAGCAGCTCGGCTGTAGACAGGGCTAACTATGGCTACACCTTC
cdr3_length: 18; j_call: TRBJ2-7; clone_size: NA; d_call: TRBD2; v_call: TRBV7-2; cdr3_aa: CASRPMGLAGGYSYEQYF; cdr3_nt: TGTGCCAGCAGACCTATGGGACTAGCGGGGGGGTACTCCTACGAGCAGTACTTC
cdr3_length: 15; j_call: TRBJ1-2; clone_size: NA; d_call: TRBD1; v_call: TRBV18; cdr3_aa: CASSEGTGVVDGYTF; cdr3_nt: TGTGCCAGCTCGGAGGGGACAGGGGTTGTCGATGGCTACACCTTC
cdr3_length: 14; j_call: TRBJ1-6; clone_size: NA; d_call: TRBD1; v_call: TRBV2; cdr3_aa: CASAVGTGNAPLHF; cdr3_nt: TGTGCCTCAGCGGTCGGGACAGGGAATGCACCCCTCCACTTT
cdr3_length: 14; j_call: TRBJ1-6; clone_size: NA; d_call: NA; v_call: TRBV10-3; cdr3_aa: CAISETPADSPLHF; cdr3_nt: TGTGCCATCAGTGAGACACCCGCCGATTCACCCCTCCACTTT
cdr3_length: 12; j_call: TRBJ2-7; clone_size: NA; d_call: NA; v_call: TRBV24-1; cdr3_aa: CATSDTGYEQYF; cdr3_nt: TGTGCCACCAGTGATACAGGTTACGAGCAGTACTTC
cdr3_length: 14; j_call: TRBJ2-5; clone_size: NA; d_call: NA; v_call: TRBV7-9; cdr3_aa: CASSLFTGQETQYF; cdr3_nt: TGTGCCAGCAGCTTATTTACAGGGCAAGAGACCCAGTACTTC
cdr3_length: 15; j_call: TRBJ1-2; clone_size: NA; d_call: NA; v_call: TRBV7-9; cdr3_aa: CASSRGGTDVGGYTF; cdr3_nt: TGTGCCAGCAGTAGGGGAGGGACGGACGTGGGGGGCTACACCTTC
cdr3_length: 15; j_call: TRBJ1-4; clone_size: NA; d_call: TRBD1; v_call: TRBV10-3; cdr3_aa: CAISDHGTGSEKLFF; cdr3_nt: TGTGCCATCAGTGACCACGGGACAGGGAGTGAAAAACTGTTTTTT
cdr3_length: 14; j_call: TRBJ1-2; clone_size: NA; d_call: TRBD1; v_call: TRBV15; cdr3_aa: CATSRVETGAGYTF; cdr3_nt: TGTGCCACCAGCAGAGTTGAGACAGGGGCCGGCTACACCTTC
cdr3_length: 11; j_call: TRBJ1-2; clone_size: NA; d_call: NA; v_call: TRBV28; cdr3_aa: CASSSIYGYTF; cdr3_nt: TGTGCCAGCAGTTCCATCTATGGCTACACCTTC
cdr3_length: 13; j_call: TRBJ1-5; clone_size: once; d_call: NA; v_call: TRBV7-2; cdr3_aa: CASSRDRNQPQHF; cdr3_nt: TGTGCCAGCAGCCGGGATCGCAATCAGCCCCAGCATTTT
cdr3_length: 14; j_call: TRBJ1-4; clone_size: NA; d_call: TRBD1; v_call: TRBV2; cdr3_aa: CASTRTGVDEKLFF; cdr3_nt: TGTGCCAGCACCCGGACAGGGGTAGATGAAAAACTGTTTTTT
cdr3_length: 15; j_call: TRBJ2-6; clone_size: NA; d_call: NA; v_call: TRBV18; cdr3_aa: CASSYKGTGANVLTF; cdr3_nt: TGTGCCAGCTCATACAAGGGGACTGGGGCCAACGTCCTGACTTTC
cdr3_length: 15; j_call: TRBJ1-1; clone_size: NA; d_call: NA; v_call: TRBV2; cdr3_aa: CASSGMDSRRTEAFF; cdr3_nt: TGTGCCAGCAGTGGGATGGACAGCCGGAGAACTGAAGCTTTCTTT